A selection of T cell receptor beta chains follows, all from one sample in a study of blood T cell repertoires in COVID-19. The method was immunoSEQ multiplex PCR; TCRdb's version includes in-frame clones alone and lacks a portion of them. Here the sample spans approximately 230,000 clones, 80% to 90% being singletons. Material: peripheral blood. These receptors came from a man aged 25-45 years with active or convalescent COVID-19. Both conserved end residues are part of each CDR3. D genes are given only for firm matches. Not all rows give a size; the values are once, few, many and, for expanded clones, a class.

v_gene	j_gene	abundance	len	d_gene	CDR3nt	CDR3aa
TRBV29-1	TRBJ2-5	.	14	.	TGCAGCGTTGAGCTCCTGCCGAGCCCAGAGACCCAGTACTTC	CSVELLPSPETQYF
TRBV19	TRBJ2-7	.	18	.	TGTGCCAGTAGTATCAAATACTCCGGTTATAGGGGGGGCTACGAGCAGTACTTC	CASSIKYSGYRGGYEQYF
TRBV11-3	TRBJ2-1	.	16	TRBD2	TGTGCCAGCAACTGGGACGGCGGGAGTAGCTACAATGAGCAGTTCTTC	CASNWDGGSSYNEQFF
TRBV29-1	TRBJ2-7	.	14	.	TGCAGCGTTGGAGCGGCCAGCGCAACCTACGAGCAGTACTTC	CSVGAASATYEQYF
TRBV7-9	TRBJ1-1	.	11	.	TGTGCCAGCAGCGGGGCTTGGGAAGCTTTCTTT	CASSGAWEAFF
TRBV7-2	TRBJ2-7	.	16	TRBD1	TGTGCCAGCAGACAAACGGGCGGGACAGGGCCCCGCGAGCAGTACTTC	CASRQTGGTGPREQYF
TRBV30	TRBJ1-2	.	13	TRBD1	TGTGCCTGTCCCCCCCGGGACAGGGCTGGCTACACCTTC	CACPPRDRAGYTF
TRBV19	TRBJ2-2	.	15	TRBD2	TGTGCCAGTTGGGCGACTAGCGGGATTACCGGGGAGCTGTTTTTT	CASWATSGITGELFF
TRBV5-6	TRBJ1-6	.	16	.	TGTGCCAGCAGCCCGGGTGGGTTTTCCTATAATTCACCCCTCCACTTT	CASSPGGFSYNSPLHF
TRBV18	TRBJ2-7	.	14	.	TGTGCCAGCTCTCTCCGGGACACCCAATACGAGCAGTACTTC	CASSLRDTQYEQYF
TRBV15	TRBJ2-1	.	13	.	TGTGCCACCAGCGGTACGATGGCTAATGAGCAGTTCTTC	CATSGTMANEQFF
TRBV24-1	TRBJ1-5	.	16	.	TGTGCCACCAGTGAAACCGGGGGGGGAGCTAATCAGCCCCAGCATTTT	CATSETGGGANQPQHF
TRBV9	TRBJ2-7	.	13	TRBD2	TGTGCCAGCACCCGAGGCGGGAGTTCCCAGCAGTACTTC	CASTRGGSSQQYF
TRBV12-5	TRBJ2-1	.	15	TRBD1	TGTGCTAGTGCCCTCCCGGACAGGGATCGAAATGAGCAGTTCTTC	CASALPDRDRNEQFF
TRBV30	TRBJ1-2	.	14	.	TGTGCCTGGACCAAAGGGAGGGGAGACTATGGCTACACCTTC	CAWTKGRGDYGYTF
TRBV6-6	TRBJ1-2	.	16	TRBD1	TGTGCCAGCACCCGGAAATCCGGGACAGAAAACTATGGCTACACCTTC	CASTRKSGTENYGYTF
TRBV9	TRBJ1-2	.	14	.	TGTGCCAGCAGCCCCCCCCGAGGGTTCCATGGCTACACCTTC	CASSPPRGFHGYTF
TRBV2	TRBJ1-1	.	13	.	TGTGCCAGCAGGTCGACAGCAAACACTGAAGCTTTCTTT	CASRSTANTEAFF
TRBV7-9	TRBJ2-7	.	12	.	TGTGCCAGCAGCTTAGGGGTGCGGGAGCAGTACTTC	CASSLGVREQYF
TRBV28	TRBJ2-3	.	15	.	TGTGCCAGCAGCCCCCCAAGGACATACACAGATACGCAGTATTTT	CASSPPRTYTDTQYF
TRBV7-9	TRBJ2-3	once	15	.	TGTGCCAGCAGCTTAATACTAGAAGGCACAGATACGCAGTATTTT	CASSLILEGTDTQYF
TRBV29-1	TRBJ2-2	.	17	TRBD1	TGCAGCGTGGAGGGGAGACGGGACAGGGGACCTACCCGGGAGCTGTTTTTT	CSVEGRRDRGPTRELFF
TRBV28	TRBJ1-3	.	14	.	TGTGCCAGCAGTTTAGCGATCTCTGGAAACACCATATATTTT	CASSLAISGNTIYF
TRBV9	TRBJ2-1	.	15	TRBD2	TGTGCCAGCAGCGTTACGGGGGGAAACTACAATGAGCAGTTCTTC	CASSVTGGNYNEQFF
TRBV28	TRBJ2-7	.	12	.	TGTGCCAGCAGTTTGGGCACATACGAGCAGTACTTC	CASSLGTYEQYF
TRBV9	TRBJ1-2	once	15	.	TGTGCCAGCAGCGTAGGGGGGGATCTGGGCTATGGCTACACCTTC	CASSVGGDLGYGYTF
TRBV27	TRBJ2-2	.	15	TRBD2	TGTGCCAGCAGTCCCTGGGAGGGGATCACCGGGGAGCTGTTTTTT	CASSPWEGITGELFF
TRBV3-1/TRBV3-2	TRBJ1-6	.	16	TRBD1	TGTGCCAGCAGCCAGGGACAGGGGGCGAGTAATTCACCCCTCCACTTT	CASSQGQGASNSPLHF
TRBV5-1	TRBJ2-7	.	15	TRBD2	TGCGCCAGCAGGTTTGGGGGGACTAGGGGATACGAGCAGTACTTC	CASRFGGTRGYEQYF